This T cell receptor beta chain was identified in a study of T cell responses to AZD1222 COVID-19 vaccine. Study-wide background: Samples with a second dose at about 4 or about 12 weeks were pooled together.

Findings and limits, study-wide: Among the donors, most were white British and more were female, and clonal diversity was possibly underestimated. Recipients of AZD1222 seropositive at baseline numbered only 6 or 7. Among vaccine-associated CD4 TCRs, coverage spanned spike, with dominance at 160-218 and 743-854.

Some clones are missing from TCRdb's copy, which holds only in-frame ones; the method was immunoSEQ multiplex PCR. This sample has approximately 110,000 clones, with about 88% found just once. As regards this clone: Its matching antigen is unknown.

CDR3 length equals 14 residues. Germline V gives CDR1 SGHNT, CDR2 YYREEE (reference sequence). Trimming removed 4 bases at V and 4 bases at J, with 11 bases between. The sequence was obtained from an adult in good health. The sequences come from peripheral blood, collected on day 0 of AZD1222 vaccination. The chain combines TRBV5-4 with TRBJ2-2; D perhaps matches TRBD2 (5 bases). Here the CDR3 reads CASSIDGGTGELFF. DNA for the CDR3: TGTGCCAGCAGCATCGACGGAGGCACCGGGGAGCTGTTTTTT.